Here is one TCR beta chain with its context. There are many counts of this clonotype. This clone's antigen is unknown. No per-base quality is available; no much larger clone lies one base away. Library creation used RT-PCR. This sample was sequenced with an Illumina MiSeq. TCRdb reworked the public reads: Q25 trimming with fastp, MiXCR clone assembly, productive beta chains retained. Identical CDR3 protein sequences are pooled into one entry, listed with their most common genes and DNA. For this sample there are 650,000 to 800,000 distinct CDR3 sequences; 14% appear just once. 3.6% of the sample belongs to the ten largest clones. This sample stems from a study listed by TCRdb under 2016. V loses 7 bases, J loses 1 base, and the germline ends lie 13 bases apart. According to the germline V gene, CDR1 reads SQVTM and CDR2 reads ANQGSEA. Inclusive of the bounding cysteine and phenylalanine, the CDR3 is 13 residues long. The CDR3 DNA has 39 bases and is translated from base 1.

This TCR was sampled from a female donor in good health, serving as a healthy control. The sample consisted of memory CD4+ T cells from blood. Recombination connected TRBV29-1 to TRBJ1-1; tentative D gene TRBD1, with 6 bases matching. The CDR3 corresponds to CSAAQGTNTEAFF. In nucleotides, the sequence is TGCAGCGCAGCCCAGGGGACGAACACTGAAGCTTTCTTT. The full variable domain, completed from the reference TRBV29-1 and TRBJ1-1 proteins outside the CDR3, reads SAVISQKPSRDICQRGTSLTIQCQVDSQVTMMFWYRQQPGQSLTLIATANQGSEATYESGFVIDKFPISRPNLTFSTLTVSNMSPEDSSIYLCSAAQGTNTEAFFGQGTRLTVV.